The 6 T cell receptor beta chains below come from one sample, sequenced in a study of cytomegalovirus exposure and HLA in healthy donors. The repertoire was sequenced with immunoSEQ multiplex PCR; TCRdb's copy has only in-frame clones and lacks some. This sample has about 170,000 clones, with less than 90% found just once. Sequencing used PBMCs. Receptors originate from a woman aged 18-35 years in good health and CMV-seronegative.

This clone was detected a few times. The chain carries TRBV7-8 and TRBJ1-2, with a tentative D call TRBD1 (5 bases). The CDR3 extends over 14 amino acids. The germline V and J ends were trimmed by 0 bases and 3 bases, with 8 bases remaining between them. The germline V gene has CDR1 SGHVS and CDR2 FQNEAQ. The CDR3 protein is CASSLAGGDYGYTF. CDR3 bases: TGTGCCAGCAGCTTAGCCGGGGGGGACTATGGCTACACCTTC.

CDR3 in DNA: TGTGCCAGCAGCCTGCAGGGTGTCACTGAAGCTTTCTTT. Amino acid sequence: CASSLQGVTEAFF. The J gene is TRBJ1-1, the V gene TRBV14, with D tentatively TRBD1 (5 bases). Germline loops: CDR1 SGHDN, CDR2 FVKESK. The V end was cut by 4 bases, the J end by 4 bases, with 10 bases between. The CDR3 consists of 13 residues.

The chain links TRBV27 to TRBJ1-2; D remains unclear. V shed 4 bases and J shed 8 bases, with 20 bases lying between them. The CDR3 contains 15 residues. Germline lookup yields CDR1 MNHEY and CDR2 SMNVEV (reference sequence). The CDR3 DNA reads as TGTGCCAGCAGTTCCGCGGGGAAGGCTCCCGGGGGCTACACCTTC. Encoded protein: CASSSAGKAPGGYTF.

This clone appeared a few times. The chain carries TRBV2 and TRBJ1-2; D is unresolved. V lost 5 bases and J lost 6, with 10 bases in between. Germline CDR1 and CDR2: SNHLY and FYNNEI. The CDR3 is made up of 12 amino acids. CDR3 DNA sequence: TGTGCCAGCAGTCCCTACAGTAATGGCTACACCTTC. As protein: CASSPYSNGYTF.

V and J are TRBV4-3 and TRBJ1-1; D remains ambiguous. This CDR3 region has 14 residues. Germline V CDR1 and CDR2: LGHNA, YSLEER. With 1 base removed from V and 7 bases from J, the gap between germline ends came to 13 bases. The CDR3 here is CASSQGGRGSEAFF. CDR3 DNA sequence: TGCGCCAGCAGCCAAGGAGGAAGAGGTAGTGAAGCTTTCTTT.

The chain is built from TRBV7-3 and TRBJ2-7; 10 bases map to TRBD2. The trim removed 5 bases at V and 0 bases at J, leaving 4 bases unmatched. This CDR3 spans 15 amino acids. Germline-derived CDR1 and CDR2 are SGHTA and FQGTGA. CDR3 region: CASSPSGGLSYEQYF. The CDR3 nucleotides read TGTGCCAGCAGCCCTAGCGGGGGCCTCTCCTACGAGCAGTACTTC. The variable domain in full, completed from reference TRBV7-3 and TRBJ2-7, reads GAGVSQTPSNKVTEKGKYVELRCDPISGHTALYWYRQSLGQGPEFLIYFQGTGAADDSGLPNDRFFAVRPEGSVSTLKIQRTERGDSAVYLCASSPSGGLSYEQYFGPGTRLTVT.